This TCR beta chain emerged from a study of cytomegalovirus exposure and HLA in healthy donors. Study findings and constraints: V- and J-gene trimming in TCR beta was tied to a missense DCLRE1C variant by an analysis performed later. A prior analysis recorded that most TCR beta V segments were productive about 87% or about 30% of the time.

In regard to this clone: The antigen is not known.

In nominal health when sampled, donors likely had unrecorded immune exposures nonetheless. The PCR employed 60 Vbeta primers together with 13 Jbeta primers. This table comes from immunoSEQ multiplex PCR, and its TCRdb copy is limited to in-frame clones, with some not included. The table shows about 89,000 clones, with approximately 74% occurring only once. Source material: PBMCs. This receptor was obtained from a male donor in good health and CMV-seronegative.

CDR3: CASSLGGAGEMDTQYF. CDR3 nucleotide sequence: TGTGCCAGCAGTTTAGGGGGAGCGGGAGAGATGGATACGCAGTATTTT. V and J are TRBV28 and TRBJ2-3; 8 nucleotides match TRBD2. Germline V gene sequence: CDR1 MDHEN, CDR2 SYDVKM. This CDR3 contains 16 residues. After removal of 2 bases from V and 6 bases from J, the junction contained 10 bases not matched to a gene.